This T cell receptor (beta chain) was recorded in a study of cytomegalovirus exposure and HLA in healthy donors. This CDR3 region has 16 residues. Germline CDR1 MNHEY, CDR2 SMNVEV (reference sequence). J was trimmed by 6 bases and V by 4 bases; bases with no gene match: 11. It was with 60 Vbeta and 13 Jbeta primers that the PCR ran. Sequenced by immunoSEQ multiplex PCR; TCRdb stores in-frame clones only, minus some. This table holds roughly 110,000 clones, 70% to 75% found once. The sequenced material came from PBMCs. The chain carries TRBV27 and TRBJ2-3; 9 nucleotides agree with TRBD2. The sequence derives from a female donor in good health and CMV-seronegative. The CDR3 region is CASSSPASGTRDTQYF. The CDR3, as DNA: TGTGCCAGCAGTTCGCCCGCTAGCGGGACCCGGGATACGCAGTATTTT.